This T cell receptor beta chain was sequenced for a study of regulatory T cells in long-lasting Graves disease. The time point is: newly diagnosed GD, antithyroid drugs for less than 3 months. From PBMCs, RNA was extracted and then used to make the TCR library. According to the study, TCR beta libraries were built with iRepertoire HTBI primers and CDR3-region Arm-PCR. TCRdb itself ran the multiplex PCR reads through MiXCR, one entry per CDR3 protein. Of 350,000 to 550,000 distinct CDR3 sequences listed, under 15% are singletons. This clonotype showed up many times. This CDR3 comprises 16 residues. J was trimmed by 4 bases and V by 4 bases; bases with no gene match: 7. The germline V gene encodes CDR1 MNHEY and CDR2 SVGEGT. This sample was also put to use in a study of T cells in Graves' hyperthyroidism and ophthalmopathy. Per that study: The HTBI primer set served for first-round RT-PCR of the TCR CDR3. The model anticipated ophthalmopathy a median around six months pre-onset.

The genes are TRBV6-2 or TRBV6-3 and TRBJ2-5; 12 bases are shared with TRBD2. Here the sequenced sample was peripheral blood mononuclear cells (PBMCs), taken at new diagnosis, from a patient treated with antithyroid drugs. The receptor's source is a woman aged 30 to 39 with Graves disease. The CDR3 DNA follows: TGTGCCAGCAGTTTCGTCTTGGGACTAGCGGGAGAGACCCAGTACTTC. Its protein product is CASSFVLGLAGETQYF.